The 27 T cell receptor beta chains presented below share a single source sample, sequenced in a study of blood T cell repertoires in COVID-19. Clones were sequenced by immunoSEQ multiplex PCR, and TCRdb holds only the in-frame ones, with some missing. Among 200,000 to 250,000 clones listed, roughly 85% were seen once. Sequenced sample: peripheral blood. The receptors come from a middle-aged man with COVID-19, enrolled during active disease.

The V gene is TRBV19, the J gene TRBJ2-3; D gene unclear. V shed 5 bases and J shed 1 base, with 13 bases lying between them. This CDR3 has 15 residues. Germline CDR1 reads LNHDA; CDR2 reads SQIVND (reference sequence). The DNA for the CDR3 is TGTGCCAGTAGTTCTCGGGTGATTGGCACAGATACGCAGTATTTT. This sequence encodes CASSSRVIGTDTQYF.

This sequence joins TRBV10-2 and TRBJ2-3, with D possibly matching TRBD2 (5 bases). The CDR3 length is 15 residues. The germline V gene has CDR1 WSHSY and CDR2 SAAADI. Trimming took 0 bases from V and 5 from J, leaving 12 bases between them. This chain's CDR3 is CASSESPVRGDTQYF. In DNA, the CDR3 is TGCGCCAGCAGTGAGTCCCCCGTCCGGGGAGATACGCAGTATTTT.

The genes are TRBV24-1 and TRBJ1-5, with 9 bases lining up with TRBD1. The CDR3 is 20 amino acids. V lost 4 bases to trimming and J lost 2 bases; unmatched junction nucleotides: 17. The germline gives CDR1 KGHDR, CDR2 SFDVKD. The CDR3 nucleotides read TGTGCCACCAGTGACCACCGAGGGACGGACAGGGGTTTGGGCAATCAGCCCCAGCATTTT. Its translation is CATSDHRGTDRGLGNQPQHF.

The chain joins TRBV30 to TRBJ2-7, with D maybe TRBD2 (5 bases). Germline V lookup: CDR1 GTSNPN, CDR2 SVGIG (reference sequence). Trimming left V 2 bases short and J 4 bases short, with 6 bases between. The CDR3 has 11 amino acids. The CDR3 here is CAWSRDYEQYF. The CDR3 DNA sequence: TGTGCCTGGAGTCGGGATTACGAGCAGTACTTC.

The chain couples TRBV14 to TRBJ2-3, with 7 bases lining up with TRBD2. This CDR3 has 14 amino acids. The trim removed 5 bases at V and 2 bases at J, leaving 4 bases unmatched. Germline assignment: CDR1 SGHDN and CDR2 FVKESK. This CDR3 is CASSELAATDTQYF. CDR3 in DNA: TGTGCCAGCAGCGAGCTAGCGGCCACAGATACGCAGTATTTT.

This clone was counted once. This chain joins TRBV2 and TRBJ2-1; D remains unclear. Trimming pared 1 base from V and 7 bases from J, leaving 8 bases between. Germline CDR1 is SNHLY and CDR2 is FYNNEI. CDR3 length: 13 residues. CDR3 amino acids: CASSEGFANEQFF. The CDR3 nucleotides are TGTGCCAGCAGTGAAGGGTTCGCGAATGAGCAGTTCTTC.

The CDR3 loop reads CSVEDRTGSDTQYF. The CDR3 DNA follows: TGCAGCGTTGAAGATCGGACAGGGTCAGATACGCAGTATTTT. This chain links TRBV29-1 with TRBJ2-3; 8 nucleotides line up with TRBD1. The CDR3 has 14 amino acids. Unmatched junction bases numbered 3, after V lost 0 bases and J lost 4 bases. Germline loops: CDR1 SQVTM, CDR2 ANQGSEA.

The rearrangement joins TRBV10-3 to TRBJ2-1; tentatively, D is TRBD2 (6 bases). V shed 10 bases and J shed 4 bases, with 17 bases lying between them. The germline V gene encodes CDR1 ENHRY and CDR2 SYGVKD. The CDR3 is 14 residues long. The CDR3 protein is CATGYGGSYNEQFF. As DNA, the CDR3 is TGTGCCACCGGCTACGGGGGATCGTACAATGAGCAGTTCTTC.

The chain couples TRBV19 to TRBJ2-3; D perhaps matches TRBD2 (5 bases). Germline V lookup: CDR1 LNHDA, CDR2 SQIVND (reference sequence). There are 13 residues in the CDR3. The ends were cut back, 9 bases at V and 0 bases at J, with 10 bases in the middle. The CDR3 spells CASPGLSTDTQYF. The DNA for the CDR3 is TGTGCCAGCCCAGGACTGAGCACAGATACGCAGTATTTT.

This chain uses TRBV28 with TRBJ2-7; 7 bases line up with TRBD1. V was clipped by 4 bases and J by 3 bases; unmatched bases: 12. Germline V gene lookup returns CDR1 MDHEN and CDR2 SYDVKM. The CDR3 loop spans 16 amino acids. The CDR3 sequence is CASSYPRTGRSYEQYF. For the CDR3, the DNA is TGTGCCAGCAGTTACCCTAGGACAGGTAGAAGCTACGAGCAGTACTTC.

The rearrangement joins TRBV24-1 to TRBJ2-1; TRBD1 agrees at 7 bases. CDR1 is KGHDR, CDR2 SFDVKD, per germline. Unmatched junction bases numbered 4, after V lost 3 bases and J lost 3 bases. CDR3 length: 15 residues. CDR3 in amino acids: CATSDTGTVYNEQFF. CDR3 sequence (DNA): TGTGCCACCAGTGATACCGGGACAGTCTACAATGAGCAGTTCTTC.

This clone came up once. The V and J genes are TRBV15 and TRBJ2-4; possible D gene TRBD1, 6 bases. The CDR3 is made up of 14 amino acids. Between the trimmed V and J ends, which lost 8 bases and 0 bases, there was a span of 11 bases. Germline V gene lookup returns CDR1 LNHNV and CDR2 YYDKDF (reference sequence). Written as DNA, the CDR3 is TGTGCCACCCGACAGGACCTAGCCAAAAACATTCAGTACTTC. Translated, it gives CATRQDLAKNIQYF.

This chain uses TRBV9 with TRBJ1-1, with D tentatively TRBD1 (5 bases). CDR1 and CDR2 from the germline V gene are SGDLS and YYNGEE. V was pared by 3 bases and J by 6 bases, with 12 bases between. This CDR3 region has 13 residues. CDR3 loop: CASSAGVIAEAFF. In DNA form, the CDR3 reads TGTGCCAGCAGCGCGGGGGTAATCGCTGAAGCTTTCTTT.

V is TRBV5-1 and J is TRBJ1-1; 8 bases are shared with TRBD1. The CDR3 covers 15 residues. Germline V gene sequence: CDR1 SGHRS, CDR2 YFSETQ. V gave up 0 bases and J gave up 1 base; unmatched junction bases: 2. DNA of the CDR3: TGCGCCAGCAGCTTGGCCGGACAGGGGAACACTGAAGCTTTCTTT. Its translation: CASSLAGQGNTEAFF.

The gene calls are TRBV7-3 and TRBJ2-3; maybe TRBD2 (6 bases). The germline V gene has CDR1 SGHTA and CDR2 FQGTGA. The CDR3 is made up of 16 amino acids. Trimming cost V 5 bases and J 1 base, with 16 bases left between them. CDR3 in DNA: TGTGCCAGCAGCCTTGGTGCGGGGCCGGGCACAGATACGCAGTATTTT. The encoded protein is CASSLGAGPGTDTQYF.

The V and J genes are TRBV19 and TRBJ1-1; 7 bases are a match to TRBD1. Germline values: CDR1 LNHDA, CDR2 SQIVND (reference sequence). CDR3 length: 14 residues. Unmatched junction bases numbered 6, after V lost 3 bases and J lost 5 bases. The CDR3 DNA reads TGTGCCAGTAGTATCTCGACAGGGCGGACTGAAGCTTTCTTT. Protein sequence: CASSISTGRTEAFF.

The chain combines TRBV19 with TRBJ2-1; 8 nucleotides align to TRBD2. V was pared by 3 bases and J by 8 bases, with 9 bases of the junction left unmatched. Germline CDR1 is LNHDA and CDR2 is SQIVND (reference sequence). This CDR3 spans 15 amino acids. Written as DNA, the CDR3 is TGTGCCAGTAGTATGGGGACGGGGGGGCCCTATGAGCAGTTCTTC. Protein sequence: CASSMGTGGPYEQFF. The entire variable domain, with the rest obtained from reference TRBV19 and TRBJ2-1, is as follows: DGGITQSPKYLFRKEGQNVTLSCEQNLNHDAMYWYRQDPGQGLRLIYYSQIVNDFQKGDIAEGYSVSREKKESFPLTVTSAQKNPTAFYLCASSMGTGGPYEQFFGPGTRLTVL.

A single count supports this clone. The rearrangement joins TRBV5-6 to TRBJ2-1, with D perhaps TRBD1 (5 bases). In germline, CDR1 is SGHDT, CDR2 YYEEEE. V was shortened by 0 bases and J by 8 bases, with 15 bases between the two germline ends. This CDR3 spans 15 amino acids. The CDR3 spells CASSLVKGLGDEQFF. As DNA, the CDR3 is TGTGCCAGCAGCTTGGTTAAGGGGCTAGGGGATGAGCAGTTCTTC.

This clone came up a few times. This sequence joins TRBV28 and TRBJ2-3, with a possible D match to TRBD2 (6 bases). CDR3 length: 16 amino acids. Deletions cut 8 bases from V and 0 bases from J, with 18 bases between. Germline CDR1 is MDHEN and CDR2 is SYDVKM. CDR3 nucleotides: TGTGCCAGCTCGGCTCCGGGACTTCAAAGCACAGATACGCAGTATTTT. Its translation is CASSAPGLQSTDTQYF. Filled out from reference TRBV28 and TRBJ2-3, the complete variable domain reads DVKVTQSSRYLVKRTGEKVFLECVQDMDHENMFWYRQDPGLGLRLIYFSYDVKMKEKGDIPEGYSVSREKKERFSLILESASTNQTSMYLCASSAPGLQSTDTQYFGPGTRLTVL.

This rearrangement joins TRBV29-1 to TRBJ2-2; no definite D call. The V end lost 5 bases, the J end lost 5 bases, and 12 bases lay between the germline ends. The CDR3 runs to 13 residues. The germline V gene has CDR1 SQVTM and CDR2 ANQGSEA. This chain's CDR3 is CSVLLAPTGELFF. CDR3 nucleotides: TGCAGCGTTCTTTTGGCACCAACCGGGGAGCTGTTTTTT.

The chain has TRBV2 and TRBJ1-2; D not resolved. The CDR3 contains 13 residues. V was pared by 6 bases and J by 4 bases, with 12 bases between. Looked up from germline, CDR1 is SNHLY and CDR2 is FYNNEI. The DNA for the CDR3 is TGTGCCAGCAGGGTACAGCCTTCCTATGGCTACACCTTC. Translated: CASRVQPSYGYTF.

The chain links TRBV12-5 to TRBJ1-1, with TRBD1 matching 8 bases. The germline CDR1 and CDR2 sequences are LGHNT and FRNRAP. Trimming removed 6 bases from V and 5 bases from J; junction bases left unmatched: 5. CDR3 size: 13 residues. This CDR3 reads CASGQGAGTEAFF. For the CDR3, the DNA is TGTGCTAGTGGCCAGGGGGCCGGAACTGAAGCTTTCTTT.

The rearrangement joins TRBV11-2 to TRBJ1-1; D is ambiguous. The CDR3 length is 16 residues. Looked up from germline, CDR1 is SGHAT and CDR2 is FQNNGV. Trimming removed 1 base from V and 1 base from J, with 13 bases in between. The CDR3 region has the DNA TGTGCCAGCAGCTTAGGGGCGCGAGGGTCGAACACTGAAGCTTTCTTT. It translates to CASSLGARGSNTEAFF. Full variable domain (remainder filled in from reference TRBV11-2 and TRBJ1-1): EAGVAQSPRYKIIEKRQSVAFWCNPISGHATLYWYQQILGQGPKLLIQFQNNGVVDDSQLPKDRFSAERLKGVDSTLKIQPAKLEDSAVYLCASSLGARGSNTEAFFGQGTRLTVV.

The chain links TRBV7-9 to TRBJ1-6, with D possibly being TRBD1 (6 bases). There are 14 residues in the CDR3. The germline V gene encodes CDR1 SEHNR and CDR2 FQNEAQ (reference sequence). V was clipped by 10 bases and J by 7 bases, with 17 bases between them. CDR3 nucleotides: TGTGCCAACCGACCACCAGGGGACAATTCACCCCTCCACTTT. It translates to CANRPPGDNSPLHF.

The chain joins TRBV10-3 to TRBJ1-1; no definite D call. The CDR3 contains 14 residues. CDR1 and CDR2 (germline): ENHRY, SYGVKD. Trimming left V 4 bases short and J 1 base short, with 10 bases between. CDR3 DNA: TGTGCCATCAGTGTCCGACAAGAGAACACTGAAGCTTTCTTT. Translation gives CAISVRQENTEAFF.

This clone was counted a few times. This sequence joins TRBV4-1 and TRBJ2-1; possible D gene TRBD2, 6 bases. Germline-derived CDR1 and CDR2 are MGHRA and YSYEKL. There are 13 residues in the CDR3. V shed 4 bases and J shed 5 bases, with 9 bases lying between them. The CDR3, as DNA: TGCGCCAGCAGCCCGGGACTCCACAATGAGCAGTTCTTC. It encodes CASSPGLHNEQFF.

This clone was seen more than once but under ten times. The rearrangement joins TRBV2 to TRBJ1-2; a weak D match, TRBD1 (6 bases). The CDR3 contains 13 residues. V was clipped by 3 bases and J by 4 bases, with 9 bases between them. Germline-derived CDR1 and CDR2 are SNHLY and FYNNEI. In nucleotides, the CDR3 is TGTGCCAGCAGTGACCCGGACAGCTATGGCTACACCTTC. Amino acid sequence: CASSDPDSYGYTF.